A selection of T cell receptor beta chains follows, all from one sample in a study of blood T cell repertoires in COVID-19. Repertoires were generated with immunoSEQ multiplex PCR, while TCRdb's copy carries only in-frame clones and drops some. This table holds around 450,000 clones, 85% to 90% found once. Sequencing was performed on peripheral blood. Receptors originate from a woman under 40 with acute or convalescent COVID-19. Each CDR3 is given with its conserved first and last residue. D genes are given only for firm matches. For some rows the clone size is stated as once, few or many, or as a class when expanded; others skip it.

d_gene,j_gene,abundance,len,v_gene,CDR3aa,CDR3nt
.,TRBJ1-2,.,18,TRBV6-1,CASSEAQGVRRWDYGYTF,TGTGCCAGCAGTGAAGCGCAAGGAGTGAGGAGGTGGGATTATGGCTACACCTTC
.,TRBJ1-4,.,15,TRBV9,CASSVDGSEGEKLFF,TGTGCCAGCAGCGTAGACGGAAGTGAGGGTGAAAAACTGTTTTTT
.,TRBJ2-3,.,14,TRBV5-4,CASSYSPSTDTQYF,TGTGCCAGCAGCTACTCTCCTTCCACAGATACGCAGTATTTT
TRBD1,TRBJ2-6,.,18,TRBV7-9,CASSLVGQGASGANVLTF,TGTGCCAGCAGCTTAGTAGGACAGGGAGCTTCGGGGGCCAACGTCCTGACTTTC
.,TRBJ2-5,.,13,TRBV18,CASSPGQGETQYF,TGTGCCAGCTCACCGGGGCAGGGGGAGACCCAGTACTTC
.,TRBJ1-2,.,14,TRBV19,CASSPPGDGYGYTF,TGTGCCAGTAGCCCGCCAGGGGACGGCTATGGCTACACCTTC
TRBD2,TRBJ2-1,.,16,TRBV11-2,CASSLKRGGTYNEQFF,TGTGCCAGCAGCTTAAAGCGGGGGGGAACCTACAATGAGCAGTTCTTC
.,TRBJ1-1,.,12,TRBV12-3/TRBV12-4,CASSGLFTEAFF,TGTGCCAGCTCCGGGTTGTTTACTGAAGCTTTCTTT
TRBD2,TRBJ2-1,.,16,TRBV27,CASSLYPGGNYNEQFF,TGTGCCAGCAGTTTGTATCCGGGGGGTAACTACAATGAGCAGTTCTTC
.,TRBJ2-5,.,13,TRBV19,CASSRGSRETQYF,TGTGCCAGTAGTCGGGGGTCTAGGGAGACCCAGTACTTC
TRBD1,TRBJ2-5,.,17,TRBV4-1,CASSQDIGRDRGNTQYF,TGCGCCAGCAGCCAAGATATCGGTCGGGACAGGGGAAACACCCAGTACTTC
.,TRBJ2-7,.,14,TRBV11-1,CASSLVRRDYEQYF,TGTGCCAGCAGCTTAGTTCGACGGGACTACGAGCAGTACTTC
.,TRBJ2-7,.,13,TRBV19,CASSINSAYEQYF,TGTGCCAGTAGTATCAATTCAGCCTACGAGCAGTACTTC
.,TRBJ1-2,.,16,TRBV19,CASSIHRTVSNYGYTF,TGTGCCAGTAGTATACATCGAACAGTCTCTAACTATGGCTACACCTTC
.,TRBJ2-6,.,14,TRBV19,CASSQRSGANVLTF,TGTGCCAGTAGCCAGAGGTCTGGGGCCAACGTCCTGACTTTC
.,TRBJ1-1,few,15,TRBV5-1,CASSWGRALNTEAFF,TGCGCCAGCAGCTGGGGGAGGGCCCTGAACACTGAAGCTTTCTTT
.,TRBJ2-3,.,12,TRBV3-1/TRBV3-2,CASSHITDTQYF,TGTGCCAGCAGCCACATTACAGATACGCAGTATTTT
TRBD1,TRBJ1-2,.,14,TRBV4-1,CASTSTGRNYGYTF,TGCGCCAGCACCTCGACAGGGAGGAACTATGGCTACACCTTC
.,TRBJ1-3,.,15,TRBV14,CASSQNLGVGNTIYF,TGTGCCAGCAGCCAGAACTTAGGGGTCGGAAACACCATATATTTT
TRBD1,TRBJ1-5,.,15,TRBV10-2,CASSVQGASGQPQHF,TGCGCCAGCAGCGTCCAGGGGGCGTCGGGTCAGCCCCAGCATTTT
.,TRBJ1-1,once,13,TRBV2,CASSSTVNTEAFF,TGTGCCAGCAGTTCCACAGTGAACACTGAAGCTTTCTTT
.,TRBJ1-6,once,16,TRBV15,CATSRFGGGEESPLHF,TGTGCCACCAGCAGATTTGGGGGGGGAGAGGAATCACCCCTCCACTTT
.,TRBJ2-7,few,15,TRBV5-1,CASSLALGAGYEQYF,TGCGCCAGCAGCTTGGCCCTGGGGGCTGGCTACGAGCAGTACTTC
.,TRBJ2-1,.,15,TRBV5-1,CASSAMERPGNEQFF,TGCGCCAGCAGCGCAATGGAGAGACCGGGGAATGAGCAGTTCTTC
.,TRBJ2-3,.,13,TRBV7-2,CASSPQGRDTQYF,TGTGCCAGCAGCCCACAGGGCAGAGATACGCAGTATTTT
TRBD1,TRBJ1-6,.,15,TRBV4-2,CASSQPDRDNSPLHF,TGTGCCAGCAGCCAACCTGACAGGGATAATTCACCCCTCCACTTT
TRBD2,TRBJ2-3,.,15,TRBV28,CASTPGIAGGDTQYF,TGTGCCAGCACTCCCGGGATAGCGGGGGGGGATACGCAGTATTTT
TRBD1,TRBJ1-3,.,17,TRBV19,CASSYRTGSISGNTIYF,TGTGCCAGTAGTTACCGGACAGGAAGCATCTCTGGAAACACCATATATTTT
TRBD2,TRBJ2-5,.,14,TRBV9,CASMASGEQETQYF,TGTGCCAGCATGGCTAGCGGGGAACAAGAGACCCAGTACTTC
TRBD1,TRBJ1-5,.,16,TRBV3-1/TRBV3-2,CASSLGQGALNQPQHF,TGTGCCAGCAGTTTAGGACAGGGGGCGTTAAATCAGCCCCAGCATTTT
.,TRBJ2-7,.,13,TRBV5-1,CASSFGQSYEQYF,TGCGCCAGCAGCTTTGGACAGAGCTACGAGCAGTACTTC
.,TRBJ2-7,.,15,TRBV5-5,CASSLGQPGAYEQYF,TGTGCCAGCAGCTTGGGACAGCCCGGCGCCTACGAGCAGTACTTC
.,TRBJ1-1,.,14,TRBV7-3,CATRKNERAPEAFF,TGTGCCACCCGCAAGAATGAGCGGGCCCCTGAAGCTTTCTTT
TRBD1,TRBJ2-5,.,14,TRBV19,CASSSRQGGETQYF,TGTGCCAGTAGTAGCCGACAGGGTGGAGAGACCCAGTACTTC
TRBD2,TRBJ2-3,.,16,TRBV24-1,CATSDSGTSGLDTQYF,TGTGCCACCAGTGATTCCGGGACTAGCGGGCTGGATACGCAGTATTTT
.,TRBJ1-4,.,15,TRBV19,CASSIPSLPNEKLFF,TGTGCCAGTAGTATACCCTCTCTTCCTAATGAAAAACTGTTTTTT
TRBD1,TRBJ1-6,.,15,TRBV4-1,CASSQDEDRGSPLHF,TGCGCCAGCAGCCAAGATGAGGACAGGGGCTCACCCCTCCACTTT
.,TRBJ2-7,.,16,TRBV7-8,CASSGKGRAFSYEQYF,TGTGCCAGCTCGGGGAAGGGCAGAGCCTTCTCCTACGAGCAGTACTTC
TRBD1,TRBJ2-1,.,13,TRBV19,CASAKTGYNEQFF,TGTGCCAGCGCCAAGACAGGGTACAATGAGCAGTTCTTC
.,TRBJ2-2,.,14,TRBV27,CASSSNRNTGELFF,TGTGCCAGCAGTTCCAACAGGAACACCGGGGAGCTGTTTTTT
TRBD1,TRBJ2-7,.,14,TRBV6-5,CASSHKTGYREQYF,TGTGCCAGCAGTCACAAGACAGGGTATCGCGAGCAGTACTTC
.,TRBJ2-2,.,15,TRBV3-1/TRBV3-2,CASSSRDSNTGELFF,TGTGCCAGCAGCTCCAGGGATTCGAACACCGGGGAGCTGTTTTTT
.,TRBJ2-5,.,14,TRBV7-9,CASSTRDSLRTQYF,TGTGCCAGCAGCACCCGGGACTCGTTACGGACCCAGTACTTC
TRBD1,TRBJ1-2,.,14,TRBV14,CASSPGTGAYGYTF,TGTGCCAGCAGCCCAGGTACAGGGGCGTACGGCTACACCTTC
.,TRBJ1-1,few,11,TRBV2,CASSLNTEAFF,TGTGCCAGCAGCCTAAACACTGAAGCTTTCTTT
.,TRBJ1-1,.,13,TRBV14,CASSLLPGTEAFF,TGTGCCAGCAGCCTCCTTCCCGGCACTGAAGCTTTCTTT
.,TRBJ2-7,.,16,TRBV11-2,CASSLESSPPPYEQYF,TGTGCCAGCAGCTTAGAGTCGTCCCCTCCTCCCTACGAGCAGTACTTC
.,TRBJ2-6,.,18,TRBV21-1,CASSRQDLTLAGANVLTF,TGTGCCAGCAGCAGACAGGATCTAACTTTAGCTGGGGCCAACGTCCTGACTTTC
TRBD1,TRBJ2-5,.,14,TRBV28,CASSLTGSLKTQYF,TGTGCCAGCAGTTTGACAGGGAGCTTGAAGACCCAGTACTTC
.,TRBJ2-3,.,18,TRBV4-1,CASSQESLTGGPPDTQYF,TGCGCCAGCAGCCAAGAAAGTTTGACGGGGGGCCCGCCAGATACGCAGTATTTT
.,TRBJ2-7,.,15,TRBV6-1,CASSDSGQASYEQYF,TGTGCCAGCAGTGACAGTGGGCAGGCCTCCTACGAGCAGTACTTC
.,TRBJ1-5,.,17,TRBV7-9,CASSLGYGQYDDQPQHF,TGTGCCAGCAGCTTGGGGTACGGACAATATGATGATCAGCCCCAGCATTTT